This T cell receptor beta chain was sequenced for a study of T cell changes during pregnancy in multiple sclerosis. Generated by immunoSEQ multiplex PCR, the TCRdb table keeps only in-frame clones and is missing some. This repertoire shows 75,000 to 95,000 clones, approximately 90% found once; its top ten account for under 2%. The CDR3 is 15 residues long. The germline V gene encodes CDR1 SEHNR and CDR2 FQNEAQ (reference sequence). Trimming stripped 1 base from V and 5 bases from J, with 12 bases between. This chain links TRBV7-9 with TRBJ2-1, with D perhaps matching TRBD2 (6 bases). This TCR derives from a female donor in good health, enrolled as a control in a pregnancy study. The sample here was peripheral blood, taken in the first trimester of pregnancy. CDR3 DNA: TGTGCCAGCAGCTTAGGAGGCGGGGCGAACAATGAGCAGTTCTTC. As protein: CASSLGGGANNEQFF.